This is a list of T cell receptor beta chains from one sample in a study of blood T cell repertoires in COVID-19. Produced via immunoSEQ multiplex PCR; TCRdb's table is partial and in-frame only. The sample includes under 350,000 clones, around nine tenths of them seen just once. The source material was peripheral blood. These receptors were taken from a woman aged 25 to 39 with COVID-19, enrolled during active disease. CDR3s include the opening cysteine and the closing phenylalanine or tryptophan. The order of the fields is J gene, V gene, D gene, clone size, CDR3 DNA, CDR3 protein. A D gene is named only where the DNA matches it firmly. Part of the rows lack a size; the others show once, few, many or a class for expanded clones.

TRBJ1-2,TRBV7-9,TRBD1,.,TGTGCCAGCAGCTTAGGTGGACAGGGGGCGATCGGCTACACCTTC,CASSLGGQGAIGYTF
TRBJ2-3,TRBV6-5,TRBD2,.,TGTGCCAGCCCTCGGGGGGGCAGTACAGATACGCAGTATTTT,CASPRGGSTDTQYF
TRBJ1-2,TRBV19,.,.,TGTGCCAGTAAGGTAAAGGCAGGGTTGGTCAGTGTTGGCTACACCTTC,CASKVKAGLVSVGYTF
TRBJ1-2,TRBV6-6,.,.,TGTGCCAGCAGTTACTCGGCGGGGGCTGGCTACACCTTC,CASSYSAGAGYTF
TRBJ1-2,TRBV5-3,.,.,TGTGCCAGAAGCTTGGACTTGTGTGGGGCGGTCTATGGCTACACCTTC,CARSLDLCGAVYGYTF
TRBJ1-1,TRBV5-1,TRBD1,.,TGCGCCAGCAGCACCGGACAGGAACCTTCTGAAGCTTTCTTT,CASSTGQEPSEAFF
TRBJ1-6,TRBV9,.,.,TGTGCCAGCAGCCCCCGGGGGGACATGAAGAATTCACCCCTCCACTTT,CASSPRGDMKNSPLHF
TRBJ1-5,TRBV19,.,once,TGTGCCAGTAGTCTCGCGGGGCTGTCAAGCCAGCCCCAGCATTTT,CASSLAGLSSQPQHF
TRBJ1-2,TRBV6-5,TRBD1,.,TGTGCCAGCAGTTACTTGGGACAGGGCATCGACTATGGCTACACCTTC,CASSYLGQGIDYGYTF
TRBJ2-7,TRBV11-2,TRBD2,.,TGTGCCAGCAGCCTTTGGACTAGCGGGGGATACGAGCAGTACTTC,CASSLWTSGGYEQYF
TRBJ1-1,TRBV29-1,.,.,TGCAGCGTTGAAGATCGCACCGGGAGGGGGGCCCTGAACACTGAAGCTTTCTTT,CSVEDRTGRGALNTEAFF
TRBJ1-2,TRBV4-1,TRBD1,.,TGCGCCAGCAGCCAAGATAGGGGGCCAAACTATGGCTACACCTTC,CASSQDRGPNYGYTF
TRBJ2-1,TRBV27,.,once,TGTGCCACCCAGACTAGTCGAAGGGACAATGAGCAGTTCTTC,CATQTSRRDNEQFF
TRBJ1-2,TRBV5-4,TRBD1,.,TGTGCCAGCAGCTTGTTGACAGGGGAGGACTATGGCTACACCTTC,CASSLLTGEDYGYTF
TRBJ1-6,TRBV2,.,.,TGTGCCAGCAGTGGCGACAGCAATTCACCCCTCCACTTT,CASSGDSNSPLHF
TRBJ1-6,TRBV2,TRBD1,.,TGTGCCAGCATCCTTCCGGGACAGCCATACTATAATTCACCCCTCCACTTT,CASILPGQPYYNSPLHF
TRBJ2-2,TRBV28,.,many,TGTGCCAGCAGTTTATTGGCAGAAAACACCGGGGAGCTGTTTTTT,CASSLLAENTGELFF
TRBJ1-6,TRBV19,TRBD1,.,TGTGCCAGTAGAGGGACAGGGGGATCACCCCTCCACTTT,CASRGTGGSPLHF
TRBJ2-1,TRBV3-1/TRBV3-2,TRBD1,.,TGTGCCAGCAGCCAAGGACCCGGACAGGGGGCCAAGTACAATGAGCAGTTCTTC,CASSQGPGQGAKYNEQFF
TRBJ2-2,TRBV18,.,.,TGTGCCAGCTCATCAGGGATTGCAAGGGACACCGGGGAGCTGTTTTTT,CASSSGIARDTGELFF
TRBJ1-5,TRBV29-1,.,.,TGCAGCGTCATGGGGGGGGTCATTGCGGAAAGCAATCAGCCCCAGCATTTT,CSVMGGVIAESNQPQHF
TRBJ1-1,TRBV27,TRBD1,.,TGTGCCAGCAGTTTGACAGGGGCGGGCACTGAAGCTTTCTTT,CASSLTGAGTEAFF
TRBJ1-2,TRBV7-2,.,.,TGTGCCAGCAGCTTCTCGGACAGCATCTATGGCTACACCTTC,CASSFSDSIYGYTF
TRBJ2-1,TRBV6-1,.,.,TGTGCCAGCAGTGAATTACCGAGCAATGAGCAGTTCTTC,CASSELPSNEQFF
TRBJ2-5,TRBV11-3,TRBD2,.,TGTGCCAGCAGCTTCGGAGCGGGGGGGTACCAAGAGACCCAGTACTTC,CASSFGAGGYQETQYF
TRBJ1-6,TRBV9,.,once,TGTGCCAGCAGCCCCCACATAAGCGGGTCCACCAATTCACCCCTCCACTTT,CASSPHISGSTNSPLHF